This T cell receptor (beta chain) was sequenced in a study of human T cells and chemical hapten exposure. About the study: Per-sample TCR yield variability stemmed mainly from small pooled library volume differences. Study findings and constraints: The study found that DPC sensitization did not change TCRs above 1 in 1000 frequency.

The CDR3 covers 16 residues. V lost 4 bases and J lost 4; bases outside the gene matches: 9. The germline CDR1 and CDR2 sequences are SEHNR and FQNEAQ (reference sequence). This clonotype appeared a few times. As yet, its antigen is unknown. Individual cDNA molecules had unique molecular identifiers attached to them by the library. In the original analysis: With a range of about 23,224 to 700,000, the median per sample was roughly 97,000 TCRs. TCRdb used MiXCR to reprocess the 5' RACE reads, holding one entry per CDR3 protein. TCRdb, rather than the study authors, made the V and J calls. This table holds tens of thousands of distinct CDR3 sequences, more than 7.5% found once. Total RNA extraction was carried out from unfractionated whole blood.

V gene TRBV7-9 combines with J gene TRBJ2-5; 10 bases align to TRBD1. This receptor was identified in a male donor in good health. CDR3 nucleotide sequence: TGTGCCAGCAGCTCCACTTCCGGGACAGGGGTAGAGACCCAGTACTTC. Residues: CASSSTSGTGVETQYF.